This T cell receptor beta chain stems from a study of blood T cell repertoires in COVID-19. The protocol was immunoSEQ multiplex PCR, while the TCRdb copy is restricted to in-frame clones and leaves out a portion. The data hold 10,000 to 15,000 clones, with approximately 80% observed a single time. CDR3 length: 14 amino acids. V was clipped by 7 bases and J by 5 bases; unmatched bases: 3. The germline gives CDR1 KGHDR, CDR2 SFDVKD. Specimen: peripheral blood. The sequence was collected from a man aged 40-55 years with active or convalescent COVID-19. V and J are TRBV24-1 and TRBJ2-1; 11 nucleotides align to TRBD1. The CDR3 region is CATRDRGRNNEQFF. Written as DNA, the CDR3 is TGTGCCACCAGGGACAGGGGGCGTAACAATGAGCAGTTCTTC.